This T cell receptor (beta chain) is drawn from a study of OX40 agonist ivuxolimab in advanced cancers. The assay was immunoSEQ multiplex PCR, and TCRdb's table has in-frame clones only and misses some. In the table there are approximately 30,000 clones, just under 85% of which are singletons. This clone is labeled as large. Its specificity is unknown. Germline V lookup: CDR1 MNHEY, CDR2 SVGAGI. This CDR3 has 14 amino acids. V dropped 5 bases and J dropped 3 bases, with 10 bases sitting between them. Study-level findings and limits: Expanded clones tended on average to be more numerous among CD8+ T cells than CD4+. Determination of antigen specificity was not performed for the expanded peripheral T cells. Some nonresponders likewise displayed low normalized T-cell clonal expansion.

This clonotype originated in an adult with an advanced solid tumor such as melanoma, head and neck, liver or kidney cancer. The sample in question was CD4+ or CD8+ T cells sorted from blood, obtained in a trial of the OX40 agonist ivuxolimab. V is TRBV6-5 and J is TRBJ1-4; D unclear. The CDR3 spells CASSQQRANEKLFF. DNA of the CDR3: TGTGCCAGCAGTCAACAACGTGCTAATGAAAAACTGTTTTTT.